This is a list of T cell receptor beta chains from one sample in a study of cytomegalovirus exposure and HLA in healthy donors. Clones were sequenced by immunoSEQ multiplex PCR, and TCRdb holds only the in-frame ones, with some missing. The sample carries some 83,000 clones, roughly 94% recorded once. The sample comprised PBMCs. The receptors stem from a woman aged 18-30 years in good health and CMV-seropositive. Both conserved end residues are part of each CDR3. D genes are given only for firm matches. Clone size is given for some rows only: seen once, a few or many times, or a class if the clone is expanded.

v_call	j_call	d_call	clone_size	cdr3_aa	cdr3_nt
TRBV9	TRBJ2-7	NA	NA	CASSPSDRLYEQYF	TGTGCCAGCAGCCCTTCCGACAGACTCTACGAGCAGTACTTC
TRBV4-3	TRBJ1-3	NA	once	CASSQDSGNGNTIYF	TGCGCCAGCAGCCAAGATTCAGGGAATGGAAACACCATATATTTT
TRBV5-6	TRBJ1-1	NA	NA	CASSEGGGAEAFF	TGTGCCAGCAGCGAGGGAGGGGGGGCTGAAGCTTTCTTT
TRBV7-2	TRBJ2-7	NA	NA	CASSFERSSYEQYF	TGTGCCAGCAGCTTCGAGCGGAGCTCCTACGAGCAGTACTTC
TRBV29-1	TRBJ2-3	TRBD2	NA	CSVDLLARYTDTQYF	TGCAGCGTTGATCTACTAGCGCGTTACACAGATACGCAGTATTTT
TRBV7-2	TRBJ1-4	NA	NA	CASSFRVGELFF	TGTGCCAGCAGCTTTAGGGTGGGAGAACTGTTTTTT
TRBV10-3	TRBJ2-1	TRBD1	NA	CAISTKQGQGARNEQFF	TGTGCCATCAGCACGAAGCAGGGACAGGGGGCAAGAAATGAGCAGTTCTTC
TRBV6-5	TRBJ1-2	NA	NA	CASSYSATDYYGYTF	TGTGCCAGCAGTTACTCGGCGACGGACTATTATGGCTACACCTTC
TRBV6-1	TRBJ1-1	TRBD1	NA	CASSEALISTGTENTEAFF	TGTGCCAGCAGTGAAGCGCTTATTTCCACCGGGACAGAGAACACTGAAGCTTTCTTT
TRBV28	TRBJ2-5	TRBD1	NA	CASSNDRVQGETQYF	TGTGCCAGCAGTAACGACAGGGTCCAGGGAGAGACCCAGTACTTC
TRBV10-3	TRBJ1-2	NA	NA	CAISGTANYGYTF	TGTGCCATCAGTGGGACAGCTAACTATGGCTACACCTTC
TRBV29-1	TRBJ1-2	NA	NA	CSVEDRQGQGYGYTF	TGCAGCGTTGAAGATCGGCAGGGTCAGGGCTATGGCTACACCTTC
TRBV21-1	TRBJ2-7	NA	NA	CATRTFLPYEQYF	TGTGCCACCCGGACATTTTTACCCTACGAGCAGTACTTC
TRBV29-1	TRBJ1-4	NA	once	CSVERGHNPNEKLFF	TGCAGCGTAGAGAGGGGACACAACCCCAATGAAAAACTGTTTTTT
TRBV7-6	TRBJ2-3	TRBD1	NA	CASSLEYRGHGDTQYF	TGTGCCAGCAGCTTAGAGTACAGGGGGCATGGAGATACGCAGTATTTT
TRBV6-1	TRBJ2-7	NA	NA	CASSGRTPTNYEQYF	TGTGCCAGCAGTGGAAGGACACCTACAAACTACGAGCAGTACTTC
TRBV7-3	TRBJ1-1	TRBD1	NA	CASSRTGANTEAFF	TGTGCCAGCAGCCGGACAGGGGCTAACACTGAAGCTTTCTTT
TRBV10-2	TRBJ2-2	NA	once	CASSELRGGELFF	TGCGCCAGCAGTGAACTAAGGGGGGGGGAGCTGTTTTTT
TRBV7-2	TRBJ2-3	NA	NA	CASSLEQRDTQYF	TGTGCCAGCAGCTTAGAGCAGCGGGATACGCAGTATTTT
TRBV30	TRBJ2-1	NA	NA	CATKGESSYNEQFF	TGTGCCACAAAAGGGGAAAGCTCCTACAATGAGCAGTTCTTC
TRBV14	TRBJ1-1	TRBD1	few	CASSRQGAVGTEAFF	TGTGCCAGCAGCCGACAGGGGGCTGTTGGGACTGAAGCTTTCTTT
TRBV4-1	TRBJ1-3	NA	NA	CASSQGVFRGAVGNTIYF	TGCGCCAGCAGCCAAGGGGTTTTTCGGGGGGCAGTTGGAAACACCATATATTTT
TRBV7-3	TRBJ2-1	NA	NA	CASSSPSYNEQFF	TGTGCCAGCAGCTCCCCCTCGTACAATGAGCAGTTCTTC
TRBV18	TRBJ1-1	TRBD1	NA	CASSPGQGNTEAFF	TGTGCCAGCTCACCGGGACAGGGAAACACTGAAGCTTTCTTT
TRBV30	TRBJ2-4	TRBD1	NA	CAWSVDRDIQYF	TGTGCCTGGAGTGTGGACAGGGACATTCAGTACTTC
TRBV6-1	TRBJ2-1	NA	NA	CASSEVVAGWDEQFF	TGTGCCAGCAGTGAAGTAGTAGCAGGGTGGGATGAGCAGTTCTTC
TRBV28	TRBJ1-1	NA	NA	CASSFTGNTEAFF	TGTGCCAGCAGTTTTACAGGGAACACTGAAGCTTTCTTT
TRBV4-1	TRBJ1-1	TRBD1	NA	CASSQGQGAQTEAFF	TGCGCCAGCAGCCAAGGACAGGGGGCGCAGACTGAAGCTTTCTTT
TRBV11-2	TRBJ2-7	NA	NA	CASSLVLYEQYF	TGTGCCAGCAGCTTAGTACTCTACGAGCAGTACTTC
TRBV7-2	TRBJ1-4	NA	NA	CASSGLDSATNEKLFF	TGTGCCAGCAGCGGATTGGACAGCGCAACTAATGAAAAACTGTTTTTT
TRBV20-1	TRBJ2-3	TRBD2	few	CSALGSGGYF	TGCAGTGCTTTGGGGAGCGGGGGGTATTTT